This T cell receptor (beta chain) was retrieved from a study of cytomegalovirus exposure and HLA in healthy donors. Study-level information: According to later analysis, the same platform produced the approximately 120 validation and 600 to 800 first-cohort repertoires. Study outcomes and limitations: Both high specificity and high sensitivity reportedly marked the classifier's diagnosis of cytomegalovirus status.

The data were produced by immunoSEQ multiplex PCR, yet TCRdb's version contains in-frame clones alone and is incomplete. This table has fewer than 200,000 clones, around 81% appearing once. For this clone: Its antigen is currently unknown.

Input material: PBMCs. The TCR originated in a woman in her late teens or twenties in good health and CMV-seropositive.

For the CDR3, the DNA is TGTGCCAGTAGTCAAACGGACAGGGTAGTTAGCACTGAAGCTTTCTTT. It codes for CASSQTDRVVSTEAFF. The chain has TRBV19 and TRBJ1-1; TRBD1 aligns across 8 bases. Trimming at V came to 5 bases and at J to 4 bases, leaving 12 bases not matched to a gene. Germline CDR1 is LNHDA and CDR2 is SQIVND (reference sequence). The CDR3 has 16 residues.